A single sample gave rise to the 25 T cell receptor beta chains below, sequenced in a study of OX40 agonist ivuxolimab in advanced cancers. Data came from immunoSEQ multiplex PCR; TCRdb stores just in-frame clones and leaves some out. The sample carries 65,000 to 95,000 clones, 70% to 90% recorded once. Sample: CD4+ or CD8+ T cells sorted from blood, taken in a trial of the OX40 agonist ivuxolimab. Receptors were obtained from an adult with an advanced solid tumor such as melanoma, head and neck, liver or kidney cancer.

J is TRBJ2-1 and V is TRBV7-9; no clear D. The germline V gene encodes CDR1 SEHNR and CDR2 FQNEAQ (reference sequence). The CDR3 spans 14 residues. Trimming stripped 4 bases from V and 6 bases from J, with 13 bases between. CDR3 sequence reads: CASSSNDQRNEQFF. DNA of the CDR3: TGTGCCAGCAGCTCCAATGATCAACGCAATGAGCAGTTCTTC.

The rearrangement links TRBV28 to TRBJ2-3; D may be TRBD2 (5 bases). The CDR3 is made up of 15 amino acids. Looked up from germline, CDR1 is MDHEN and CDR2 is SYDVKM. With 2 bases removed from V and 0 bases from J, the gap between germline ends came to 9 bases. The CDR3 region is CASSLVALSTDTQYF. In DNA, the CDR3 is TGTGCCAGCAGTTTAGTAGCGCTCAGCACAGATACGCAGTATTTT.

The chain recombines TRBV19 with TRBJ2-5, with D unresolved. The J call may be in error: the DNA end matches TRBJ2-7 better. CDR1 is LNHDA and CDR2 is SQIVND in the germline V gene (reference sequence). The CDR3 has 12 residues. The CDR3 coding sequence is TGTGCCAGTAGTATGGGGTCCAACGAGCAGTACTTC. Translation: CASSMGSNEQYF.

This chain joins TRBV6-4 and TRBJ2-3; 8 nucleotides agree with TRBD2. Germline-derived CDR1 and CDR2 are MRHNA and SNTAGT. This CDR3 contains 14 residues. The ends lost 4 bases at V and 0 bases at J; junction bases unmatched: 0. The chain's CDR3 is CASSASGSTDTQYF. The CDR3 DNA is TGTGCCAGCAGTGCTAGCGGGAGCACAGATACGCAGTATTTT.

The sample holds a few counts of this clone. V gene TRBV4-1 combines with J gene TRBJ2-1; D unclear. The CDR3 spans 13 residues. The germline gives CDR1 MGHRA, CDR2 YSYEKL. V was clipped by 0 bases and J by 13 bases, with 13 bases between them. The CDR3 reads CASSQDQRRSQFF. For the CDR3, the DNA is TGCGCCAGCAGCCAAGATCAGAGAAGAAGCCAGTTCTTC.

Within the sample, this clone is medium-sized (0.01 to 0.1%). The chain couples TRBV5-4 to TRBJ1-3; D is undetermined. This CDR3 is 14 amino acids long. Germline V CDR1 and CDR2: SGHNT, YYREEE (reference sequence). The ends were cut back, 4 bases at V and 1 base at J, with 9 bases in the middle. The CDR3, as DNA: TGTGCCAGCAGCATAAGTGGGTCTGGAAACACCATATATTTT. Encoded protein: CASSISGSGNTIYF.

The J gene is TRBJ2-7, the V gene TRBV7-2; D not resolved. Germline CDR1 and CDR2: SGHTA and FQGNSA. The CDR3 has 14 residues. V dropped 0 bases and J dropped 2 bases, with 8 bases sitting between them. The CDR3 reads CASSLAVQTYEQYF. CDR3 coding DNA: TGTGCCAGCAGCTTAGCGGTACAGACCTACGAGCAGTACTTC. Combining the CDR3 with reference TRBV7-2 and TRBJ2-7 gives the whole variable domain GAGVSQSPSNKVTEKGKDVELRCDPISGHTALYWYRQSLGQGLEFLIYFQGNSAPDKSGLPSDRFSAERTGGSVSTLTIQRTQQEDSAVYLCASSLAVQTYEQYFGPGTRLTVT.

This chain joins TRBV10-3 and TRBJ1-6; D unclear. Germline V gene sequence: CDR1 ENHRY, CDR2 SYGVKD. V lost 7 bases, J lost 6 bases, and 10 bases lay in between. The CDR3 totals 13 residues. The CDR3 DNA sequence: TGTGCCATCACGATGGAGCTTAATTCACCCCTCCACTTT. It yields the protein CAITMELNSPLHF.

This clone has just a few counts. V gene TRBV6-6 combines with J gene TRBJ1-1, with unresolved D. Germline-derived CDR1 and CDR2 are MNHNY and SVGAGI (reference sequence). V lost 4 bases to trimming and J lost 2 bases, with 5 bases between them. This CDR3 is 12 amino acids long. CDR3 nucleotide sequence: TGTGCCAGCAGTTCGCAAAACACTGAAGCTTTCTTT. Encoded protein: CASSSQNTEAFF.

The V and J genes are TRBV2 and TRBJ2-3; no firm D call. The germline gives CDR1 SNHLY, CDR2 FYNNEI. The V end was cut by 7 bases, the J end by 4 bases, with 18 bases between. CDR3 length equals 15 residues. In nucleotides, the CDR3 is TGTGCCAGCATCCGGTTGATTACAGTGCCAGATACGCAGTATTTT. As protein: CASIRLITVPDTQYF.

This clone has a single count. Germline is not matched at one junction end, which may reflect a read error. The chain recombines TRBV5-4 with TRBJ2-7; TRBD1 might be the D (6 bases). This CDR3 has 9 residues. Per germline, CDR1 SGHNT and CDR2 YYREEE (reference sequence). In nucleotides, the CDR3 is TGTGCCAGCAGCGAAGACAGGAGCTTC. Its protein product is CASSEDRSF.

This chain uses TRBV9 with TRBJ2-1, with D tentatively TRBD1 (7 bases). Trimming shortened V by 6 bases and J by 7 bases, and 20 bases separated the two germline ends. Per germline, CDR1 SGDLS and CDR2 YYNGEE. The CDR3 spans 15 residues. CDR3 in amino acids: CASTSHSGGLNEQFF. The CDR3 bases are TGTGCCAGCACCTCCCACTCAGGGGGACTGAATGAGCAGTTCTTC.

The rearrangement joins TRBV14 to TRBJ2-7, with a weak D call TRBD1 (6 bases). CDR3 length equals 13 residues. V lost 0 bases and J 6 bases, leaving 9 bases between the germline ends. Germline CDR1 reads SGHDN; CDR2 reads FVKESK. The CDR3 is CASSQDLGGEQYF. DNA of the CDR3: TGTGCCAGCAGCCAAGATTTAGGGGGCGAGCAGTACTTC.

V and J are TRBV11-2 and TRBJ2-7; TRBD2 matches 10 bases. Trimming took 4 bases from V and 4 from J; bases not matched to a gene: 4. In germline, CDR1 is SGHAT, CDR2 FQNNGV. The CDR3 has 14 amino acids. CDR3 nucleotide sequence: TGTGCCAGCAGCTCCTTAGCGGGAGGTTACGAGCAGTACTTC. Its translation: CASSSLAGGYEQYF.

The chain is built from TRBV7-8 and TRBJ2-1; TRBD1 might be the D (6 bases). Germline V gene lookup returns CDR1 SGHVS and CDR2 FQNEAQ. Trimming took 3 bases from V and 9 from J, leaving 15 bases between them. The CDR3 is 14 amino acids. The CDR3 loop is CASSFRLPRGEQFF. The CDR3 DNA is TGTGCCAGCAGCTTTCGCCTACCCAGGGGTGAGCAGTTCTTC.

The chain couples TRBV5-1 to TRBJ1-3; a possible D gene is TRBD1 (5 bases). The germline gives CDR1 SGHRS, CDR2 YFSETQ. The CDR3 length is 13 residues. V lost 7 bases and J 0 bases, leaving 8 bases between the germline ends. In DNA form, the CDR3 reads TGCGCCAGCCGGGACCTCTCTGGAAACACCATATATTTT. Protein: CASRDLSGNTIYF.

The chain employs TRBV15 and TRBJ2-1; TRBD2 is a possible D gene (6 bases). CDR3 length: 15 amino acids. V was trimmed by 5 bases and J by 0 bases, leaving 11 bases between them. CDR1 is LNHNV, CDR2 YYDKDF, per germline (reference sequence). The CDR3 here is CATSGIAASYNEQFF. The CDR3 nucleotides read TGTGCCACCAGCGGTATAGCGGCCTCCTACAATGAGCAGTTCTTC. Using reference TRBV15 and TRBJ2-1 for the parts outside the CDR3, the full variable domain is DAMVIQNPRYQVTQFGKPVTLSCSQTLNHNVMYWYQQKSSQAPKLLFHYYDKDFNNEADTPDNFQSRRPNTSFCFLDIRSPGLGDTAMYLCATSGIAASYNEQFFGPGTRLTVL.

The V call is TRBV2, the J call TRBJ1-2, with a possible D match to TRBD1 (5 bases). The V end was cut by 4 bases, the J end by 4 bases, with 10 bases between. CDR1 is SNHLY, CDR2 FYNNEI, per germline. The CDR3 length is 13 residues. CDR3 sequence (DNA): TGTGCCAGCAGTGTCCGGGACGGCTATGGCTACACCTTC. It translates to CASSVRDGYGYTF.

CDR3 protein: CASSSDRNQPQHF. The CDR3 DNA is TGTGCCAGCAGCTCAGACCGGAATCAGCCCCAGCATTTT. V is TRBV7-9 and J is TRBJ1-5; D gene ambiguous. Germline CDR1 reads SEHNR; CDR2 reads FQNEAQ (reference sequence). This CDR3 has 13 residues. Trimming removed 4 bases from V and 4 bases from J, with 8 bases in between. Drawing the rest from reference TRBV7-9 and TRBJ1-5, the complete variable domain is DTGVSQNPRHKITKRGQNVTFRCDPISEHNRLYWYRQTLGQGPEFLTYFQNEAQLEKSRLLSDRFSAERPKGSFSTLEIQRTEQGDSAMYLCASSSDRNQPQHFGDGTRLSIL.

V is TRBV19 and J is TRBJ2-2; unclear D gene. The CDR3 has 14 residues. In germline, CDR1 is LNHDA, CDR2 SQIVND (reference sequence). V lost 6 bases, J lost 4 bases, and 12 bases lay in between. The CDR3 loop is CASSELMGTGELFF. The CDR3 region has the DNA TGTGCCAGTAGCGAACTAATGGGCACCGGGGAGCTGTTTTTT.

The CDR3 here is CATTELEGAEGQPQHF. The CDR3, as DNA: TGTGCCACCACGGAGCTGGAGGGGGCGGAAGGTCAGCCCCAGCATTTT. This rearrangement joins TRBV10-3 to TRBJ1-5; 7 bases agree with TRBD1. The V gene's germline CDR1 is ENHRY and CDR2 SYGVKD. The CDR3 contains 16 residues. V lost 10 bases and J lost 6; bases outside the gene matches: 18.

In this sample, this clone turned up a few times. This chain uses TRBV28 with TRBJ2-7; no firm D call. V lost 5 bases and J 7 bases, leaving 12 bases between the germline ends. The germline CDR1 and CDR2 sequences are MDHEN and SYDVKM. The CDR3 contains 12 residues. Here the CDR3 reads CASSPITKEQYF. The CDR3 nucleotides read TGTGCCAGCAGTCCCATCACAAAGGAGCAGTACTTC.

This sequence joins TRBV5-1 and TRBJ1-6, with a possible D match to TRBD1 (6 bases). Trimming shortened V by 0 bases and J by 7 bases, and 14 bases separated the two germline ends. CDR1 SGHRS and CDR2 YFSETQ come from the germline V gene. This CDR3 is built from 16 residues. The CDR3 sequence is CASSLGRGASNSPLHF. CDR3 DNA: TGCGCCAGCAGCTTGGGCCGGGGGGCTAGCAATTCACCCCTCCACTTT.

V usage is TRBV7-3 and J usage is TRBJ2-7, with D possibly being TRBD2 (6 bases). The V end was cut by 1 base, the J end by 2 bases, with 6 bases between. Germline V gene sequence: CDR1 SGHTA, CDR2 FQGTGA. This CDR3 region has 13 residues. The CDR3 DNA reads TGTGCCAGCAGCTTAAGCGGGGCCTACGAGCAGTACTTC. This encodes CASSLSGAYEQYF. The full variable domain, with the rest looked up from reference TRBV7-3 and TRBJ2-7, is GAGVSQTPSNKVTEKGKYVELRCDPISGHTALYWYRQSLGQGPEFLIYFQGTGAADDSGLPNDRFFAVRPEGSVSTLKIQRTERGDSAVYLCASSLSGAYEQYFGPGTRLTVT.

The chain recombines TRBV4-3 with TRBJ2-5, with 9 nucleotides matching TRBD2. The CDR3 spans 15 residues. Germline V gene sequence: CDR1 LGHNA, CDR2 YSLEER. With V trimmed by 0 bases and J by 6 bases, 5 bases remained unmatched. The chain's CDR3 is CASSQDRLAGQTQYF. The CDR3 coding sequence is TGCGCCAGCAGCCAAGATCGGCTAGCGGGACAGACCCAGTACTTC.